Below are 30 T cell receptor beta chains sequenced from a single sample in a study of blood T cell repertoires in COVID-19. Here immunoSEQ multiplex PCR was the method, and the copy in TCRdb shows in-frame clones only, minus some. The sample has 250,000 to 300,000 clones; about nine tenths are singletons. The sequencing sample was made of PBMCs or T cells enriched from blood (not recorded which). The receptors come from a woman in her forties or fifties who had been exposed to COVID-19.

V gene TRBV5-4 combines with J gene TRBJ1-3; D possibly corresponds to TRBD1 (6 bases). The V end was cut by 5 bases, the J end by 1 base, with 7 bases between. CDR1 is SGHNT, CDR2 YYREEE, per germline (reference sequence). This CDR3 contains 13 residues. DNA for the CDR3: TGTGCCAGCAGTCAGGGGTCTGGAAACACCATATATTTT. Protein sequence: CASSQGSGNTIYF.

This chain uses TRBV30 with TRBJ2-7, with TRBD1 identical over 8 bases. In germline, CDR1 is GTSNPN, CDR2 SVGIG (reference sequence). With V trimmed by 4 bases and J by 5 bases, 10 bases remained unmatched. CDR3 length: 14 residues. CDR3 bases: TGTGCCTGGACCCTCGGACAGGGTGGGAACGAGCAGTACTTC. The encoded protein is CAWTLGQGGNEQYF.

CDR3 region: CSVGVGANIDTQYF. The CDR3 DNA follows: TGCAGCGTTGGCGTGGGGGCTAATATAGATACGCAGTATTTT. The V call is TRBV29-1, the J call TRBJ2-3; TRBD1 is a possible D gene (6 bases). In germline, CDR1 is SQVTM, CDR2 ANQGSEA. V gave up 4 bases and J gave up 5 bases, with 16 bases separating them. This CDR3 spans 14 amino acids.

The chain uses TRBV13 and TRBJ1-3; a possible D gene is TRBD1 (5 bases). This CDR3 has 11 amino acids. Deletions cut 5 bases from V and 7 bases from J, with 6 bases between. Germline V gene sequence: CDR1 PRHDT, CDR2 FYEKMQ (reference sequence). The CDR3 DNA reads TGTGCCAGCAGCCAGGGTAACACCATATATTTT. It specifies CASSQGNTIYF.

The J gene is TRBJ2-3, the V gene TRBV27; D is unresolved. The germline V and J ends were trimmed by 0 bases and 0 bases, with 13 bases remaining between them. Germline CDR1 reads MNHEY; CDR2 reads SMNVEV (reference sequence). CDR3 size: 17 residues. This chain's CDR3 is CASSLSLTPSSTDTQYF. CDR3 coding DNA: TGTGCCAGCAGTTTATCTTTGACACCTTCCAGCACAGATACGCAGTATTTT.

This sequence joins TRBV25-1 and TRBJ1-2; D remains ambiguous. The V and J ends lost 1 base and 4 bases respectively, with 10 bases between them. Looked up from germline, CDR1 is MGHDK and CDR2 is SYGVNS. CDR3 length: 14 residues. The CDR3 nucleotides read TGTGCCAGCAGTGAATCCATCAGTCCCTATGGCTACACCTTC. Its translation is CASSESISPYGYTF.

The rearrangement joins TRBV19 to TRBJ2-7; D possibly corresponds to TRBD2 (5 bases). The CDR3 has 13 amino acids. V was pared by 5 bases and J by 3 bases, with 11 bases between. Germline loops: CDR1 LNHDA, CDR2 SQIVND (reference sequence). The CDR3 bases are TGTGCCAGTAGTTACTCGGAGGACTACGAGCAGTACTTC. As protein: CASSYSEDYEQYF.

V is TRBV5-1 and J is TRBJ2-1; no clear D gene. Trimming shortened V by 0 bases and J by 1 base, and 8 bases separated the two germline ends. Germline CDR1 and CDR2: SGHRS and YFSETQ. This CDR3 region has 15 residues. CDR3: CASSLVPGSYNEQFF. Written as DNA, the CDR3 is TGCGCCAGCAGCTTGGTACCGGGTTCCTACAATGAGCAGTTCTTC.

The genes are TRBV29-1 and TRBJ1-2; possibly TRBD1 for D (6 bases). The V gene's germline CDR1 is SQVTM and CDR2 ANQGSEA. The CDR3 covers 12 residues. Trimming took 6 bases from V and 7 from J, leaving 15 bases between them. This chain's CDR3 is CSVGKGDGGYTF. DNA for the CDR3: TGCAGCGTCGGTAAGGGGGACGGTGGCTACACCTTC.

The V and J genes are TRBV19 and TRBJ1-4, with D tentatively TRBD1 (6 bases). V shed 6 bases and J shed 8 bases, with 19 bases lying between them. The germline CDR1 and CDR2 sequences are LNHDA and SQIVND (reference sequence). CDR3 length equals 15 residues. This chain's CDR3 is CASRTRTGQGEKLFF. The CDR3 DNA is TGTGCCAGTAGGACCAGAACAGGGCAGGGGGAAAAACTGTTTTTT.

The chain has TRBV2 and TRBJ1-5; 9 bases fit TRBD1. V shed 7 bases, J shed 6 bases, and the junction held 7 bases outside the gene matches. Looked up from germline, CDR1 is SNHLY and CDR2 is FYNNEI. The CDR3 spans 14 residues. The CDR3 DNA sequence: TGTGCCAGCACGGGACAGGGAGGCACTCAGCCCCAGCATTTT. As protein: CASTGQGGTQPQHF.

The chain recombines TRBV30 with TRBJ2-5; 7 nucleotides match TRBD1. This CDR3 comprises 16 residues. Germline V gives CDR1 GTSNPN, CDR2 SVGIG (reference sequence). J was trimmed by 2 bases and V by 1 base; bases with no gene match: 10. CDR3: CAWSATGRTGQETQYF. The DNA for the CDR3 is TGTGCCTGGAGTGCAACCGGTAGGACAGGACAAGAGACCCAGTACTTC. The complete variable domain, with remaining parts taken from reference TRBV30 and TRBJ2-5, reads SQTIHQWPATLVQPVGSPLSLECTVEGTSNPNLYWYRQAAGRGLQLLFYSVGIGQISSEVPQNLSASRPQDRQFILSSKKLLLSDSGFYLCAWSATGRTGQETQYFGPGTRLLVL.

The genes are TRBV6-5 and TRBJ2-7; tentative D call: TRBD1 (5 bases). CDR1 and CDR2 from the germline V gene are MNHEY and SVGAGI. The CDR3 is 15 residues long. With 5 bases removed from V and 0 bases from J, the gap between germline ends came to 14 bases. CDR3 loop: CASSKTGPSSYEQYF. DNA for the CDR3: TGTGCCAGCAGTAAAACAGGTCCGAGCTCCTACGAGCAGTACTTC.

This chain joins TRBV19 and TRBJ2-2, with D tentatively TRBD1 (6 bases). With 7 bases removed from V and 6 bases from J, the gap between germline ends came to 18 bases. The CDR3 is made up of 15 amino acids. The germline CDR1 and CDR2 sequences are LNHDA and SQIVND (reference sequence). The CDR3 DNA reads TGTGCCAGTAAGACCTCCAGGGGTGATTCCGGGGAGCTGTTTTTT. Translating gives CASKTSRGDSGELFF.

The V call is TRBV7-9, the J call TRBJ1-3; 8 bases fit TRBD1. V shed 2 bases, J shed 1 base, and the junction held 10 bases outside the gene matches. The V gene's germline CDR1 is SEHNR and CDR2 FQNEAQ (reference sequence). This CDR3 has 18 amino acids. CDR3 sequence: CASSLTGQDLGSGNTIYF. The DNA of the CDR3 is TGTGCCAGCAGCTTAACGGGACAGGATTTAGGTTCTGGAAACACCATATATTTT.

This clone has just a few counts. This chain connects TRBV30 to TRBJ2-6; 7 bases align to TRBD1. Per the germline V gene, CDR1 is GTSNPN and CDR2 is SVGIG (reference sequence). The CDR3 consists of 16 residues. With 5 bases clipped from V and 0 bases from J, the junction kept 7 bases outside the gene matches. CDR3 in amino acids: CAWHEQGHSGANVLTF. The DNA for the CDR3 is TGTGCCTGGCACGAACAGGGGCACTCTGGGGCCAACGTCCTGACTTTC.

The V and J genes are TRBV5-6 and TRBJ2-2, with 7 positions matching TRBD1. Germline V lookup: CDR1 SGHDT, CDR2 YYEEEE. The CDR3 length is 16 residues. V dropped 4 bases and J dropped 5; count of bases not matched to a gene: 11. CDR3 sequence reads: CASSPGPGGDTGELFF. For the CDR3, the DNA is TGTGCCAGCAGCCCCGGCCCAGGGGGAGATACCGGGGAGCTGTTTTTT.

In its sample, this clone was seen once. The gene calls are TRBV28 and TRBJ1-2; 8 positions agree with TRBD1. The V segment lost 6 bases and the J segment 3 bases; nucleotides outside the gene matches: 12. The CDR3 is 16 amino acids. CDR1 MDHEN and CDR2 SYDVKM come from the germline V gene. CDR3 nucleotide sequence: TGTGCCAGCAGAAACGGACAGGGCAGTAACTACTATGGCTACACCTTC. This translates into CASRNGQGSNYYGYTF.

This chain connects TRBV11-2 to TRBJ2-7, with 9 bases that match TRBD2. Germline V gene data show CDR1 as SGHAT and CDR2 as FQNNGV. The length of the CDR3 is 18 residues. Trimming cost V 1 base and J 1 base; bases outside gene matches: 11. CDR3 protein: CASSLVARGGRKSYEQYF. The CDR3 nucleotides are TGTGCCAGCAGCTTAGTGGCGCGGGGGGGCCGAAAATCCTACGAGCAGTACTTC.

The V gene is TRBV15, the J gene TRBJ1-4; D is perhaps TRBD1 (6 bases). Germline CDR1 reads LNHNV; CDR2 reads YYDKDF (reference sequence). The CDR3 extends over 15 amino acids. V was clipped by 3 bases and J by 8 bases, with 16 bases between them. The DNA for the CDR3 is TGTGCCACCAGCAGCAGGAGGGGGGGGAGGGAAAAACTGTTTTTT. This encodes CATSSRRGGREKLFF.

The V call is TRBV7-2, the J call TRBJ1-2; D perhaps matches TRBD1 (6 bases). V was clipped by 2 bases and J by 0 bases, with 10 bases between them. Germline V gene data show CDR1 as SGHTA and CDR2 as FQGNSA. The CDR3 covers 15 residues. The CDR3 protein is CASSLQGRANYGYTF. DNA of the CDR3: TGTGCCAGCAGCTTACAGGGGAGGGCTAACTATGGCTACACCTTC.

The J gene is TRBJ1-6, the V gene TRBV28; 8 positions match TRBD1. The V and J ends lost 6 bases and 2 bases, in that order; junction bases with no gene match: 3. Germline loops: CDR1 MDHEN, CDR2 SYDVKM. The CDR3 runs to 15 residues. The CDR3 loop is CASSRTGTYNSPLHF. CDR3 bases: TGTGCCAGCAGCCGGACAGGGACCTATAATTCACCCCTCCACTTT.

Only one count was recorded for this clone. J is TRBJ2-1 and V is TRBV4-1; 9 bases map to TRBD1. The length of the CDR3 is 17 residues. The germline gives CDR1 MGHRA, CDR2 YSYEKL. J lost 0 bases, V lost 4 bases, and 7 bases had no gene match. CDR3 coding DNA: TGCGCCAGCAGCCGGGACAGGGCCATTGCCTCCTACAATGAGCAGTTCTTC. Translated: CASSRDRAIASYNEQFF.

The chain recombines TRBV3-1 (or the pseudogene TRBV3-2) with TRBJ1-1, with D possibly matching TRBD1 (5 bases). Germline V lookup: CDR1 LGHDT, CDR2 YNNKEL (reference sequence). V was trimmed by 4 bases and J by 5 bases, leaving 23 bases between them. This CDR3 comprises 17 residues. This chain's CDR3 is CASSLPGFLTGGTEAFF. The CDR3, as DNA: TGTGCCAGCAGCCTTCCAGGGTTCCTAACTGGGGGGACTGAAGCTTTCTTT.

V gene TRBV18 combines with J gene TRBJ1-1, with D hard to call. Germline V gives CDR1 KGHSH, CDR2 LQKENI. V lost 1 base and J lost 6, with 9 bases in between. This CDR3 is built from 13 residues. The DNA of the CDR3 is TGTGCCAGCTCACCACGGGGAGCGGCTGAAGCTTTCTTT. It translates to CASSPRGAAEAFF.

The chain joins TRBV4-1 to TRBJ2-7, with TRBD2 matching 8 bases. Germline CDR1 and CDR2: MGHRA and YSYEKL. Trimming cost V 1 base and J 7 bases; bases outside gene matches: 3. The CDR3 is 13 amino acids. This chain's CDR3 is CASSQVSGREQYF. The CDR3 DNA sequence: TGCGCCAGCAGCCAAGTGAGCGGGAGAGAGCAGTACTTC.

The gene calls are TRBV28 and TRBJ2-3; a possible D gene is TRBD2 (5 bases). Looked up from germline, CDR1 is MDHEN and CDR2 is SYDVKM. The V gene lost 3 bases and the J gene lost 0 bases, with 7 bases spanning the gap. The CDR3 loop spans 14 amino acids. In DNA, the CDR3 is TGTGCCAGCAGTTTCAGCGGCAGCACAGATACGCAGTATTTT. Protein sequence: CASSFSGSTDTQYF.

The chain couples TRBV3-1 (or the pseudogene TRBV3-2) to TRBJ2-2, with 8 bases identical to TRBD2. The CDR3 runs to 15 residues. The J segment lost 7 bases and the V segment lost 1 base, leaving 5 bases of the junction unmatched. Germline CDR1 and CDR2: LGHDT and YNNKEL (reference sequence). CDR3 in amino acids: CASSQGGLAFGELFF. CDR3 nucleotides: TGTGCCAGCAGCCAAGGTGGACTAGCATTCGGGGAGCTGTTTTTT.

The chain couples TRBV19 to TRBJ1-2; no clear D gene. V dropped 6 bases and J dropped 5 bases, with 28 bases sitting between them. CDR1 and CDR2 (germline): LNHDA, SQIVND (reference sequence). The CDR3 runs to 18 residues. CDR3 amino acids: CASSITAGLRLAEYGYTF. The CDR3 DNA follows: TGTGCCAGTAGCATAACAGCCGGGCTTCGTCTAGCTGAGTATGGCTACACCTTC.

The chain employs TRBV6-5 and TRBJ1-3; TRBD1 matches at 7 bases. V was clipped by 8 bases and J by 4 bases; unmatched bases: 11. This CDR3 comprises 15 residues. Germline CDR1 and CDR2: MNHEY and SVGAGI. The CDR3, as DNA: TGTGCCAGCCGAGAGGAAGGGGGCCGAGGAAACACCATATATTTT. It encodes CASREEGGRGNTIYF.